A selection of T cell receptor beta chains follows, all from one sample in a study of lymphopenia after photon versus proton radiotherapy. Generated by immunoSEQ multiplex PCR, the TCRdb table keeps only in-frame clones and is missing some. Of 55,000 to 70,000 clones detected, about 90% appear once; the ten largest clones hold 2.2%. This material consisted of peripheral blood, taken from a patient treated with photon-based radiotherapy. These receptors were collected from a woman aged 40 to 50 with cholangiocarcinoma. Each CDR3 is given with its conserved first and last residue. The order of the fields is J gene, clone size, V gene, CDR3 protein. Expanded clones get a size class; other rows say once, few or many, or leave the size out.

J: TRBJ1-1
size: -
V: TRBV28
CDR3: CASGGYTEAFF

J: TRBJ2-7
size: -
V: TRBV18
CDR3: CASSTGAVALYEQYF

J: TRBJ2-3
size: -
V: TRBV6-1
CDR3: CASRLAGGLTDTQYF

J: TRBJ2-2
size: -
V: TRBV2
CDR3: CASSGIYTGELFF

J: TRBJ1-2
size: -
V: TRBV18
CDR3: CASSPLDRGPGQDGYTF

J: TRBJ2-7
size: -
V: TRBV19
CDR3: CASSPPGQESYEQYF

J: TRBJ1-1
size: -
V: TRBV11-2
CDR3: CASSLDPLNTEAFF

J: TRBJ2-5
size: once
V: TRBV9
CDR3: CASSRTGEAQYF

J: TRBJ2-3
size: once
V: TRBV2
CDR3: CASSDGRGHRADTQYF

J: TRBJ2-1
size: -
V: TRBV28
CDR3: CASRNYRGSNNEQFF

J: TRBJ2-3
size: -
V: TRBV2
CDR3: CASLSGGSTDTQYF

J: TRBJ1-2
size: -
V: TRBV28
CDR3: CASGDGYTF

J: TRBJ2-7
size: -
V: TRBV9
CDR3: CASSVRGGTDSYEQYF

J: TRBJ2-7
size: -
V: TRBV20-1
CDR3: CSARAGYEQYF

J: TRBJ2-1
size: -
V: TRBV19
CDR3: CASSKGRHNEQFF

J: TRBJ2-1
size: -
V: TRBV5-1
CDR3: CASSAPPANEQFF

J: TRBJ1-1
size: -
V: TRBV28
CDR3: CASSLQRATEAFF

J: TRBJ1-1
size: once
V: TRBV29-1
CDR3: CSIKGLGTEAFF

J: TRBJ2-3
size: -
V: TRBV11-1
CDR3: CASSLLAGLTNAGDTQYF

J: TRBJ2-2
size: -
V: TRBV4-3
CDR3: CASSQGLAAGELFF

J: TRBJ2-2
size: -
V: TRBV7-2
CDR3: CASSPAGAPTGELFF

J: TRBJ2-1
size: -
V: TRBV7-2
CDR3: CASSSSLVSYNEQFF

J: TRBJ1-5
size: -
V: TRBV28
CDR3: CASSLTGGSHQPQHF

J: TRBJ1-4
size: -
V: TRBV9
CDR3: CASSVGTGREGKLFF

J: TRBJ2-7
size: -
V: TRBV6-5
CDR3: CASSYRSMYEQYF

J: TRBJ2-1
size: -
V: TRBV28
CDR3: CASILGGWGSYNEQFF

J: TRBJ1-5
size: once
V: TRBV29-1
CDR3: CSVGGGNSNQPQHF

J: TRBJ2-2
size: -
V: TRBV2
CDR3: CATGLAGRELFF

J: TRBJ1-1
size: -
V: TRBV5-1
CDR3: CASNRDVGTEAFF

J: TRBJ1-1
size: -
V: TRBV30
CDR3: CAWSAGFAEAFF

J: TRBJ1-4
size: -
V: TRBV19
CDR3: CASRRRGALANEKLFF

J: TRBJ2-2
size: -
V: TRBV14
CDR3: CASSQDRTSARTGELFF

J: TRBJ2-7
size: -
V: TRBV19
CDR3: CASSIRWASYEQYF

J: TRBJ1-1
size: -
V: TRBV19
CDR3: CASSMGLTGNTEAFF

J: TRBJ2-3
size: -
V: TRBV28
CDR3: CASSVTGSLSTDTQYF

J: TRBJ2-3
size: -
V: TRBV7-2
CDR3: CASSLPRLDHTDTQYF

J: TRBJ1-4
size: -
V: TRBV27
CDR3: CASSLSRWENPDEKLFF

J: TRBJ1-1
size: -
V: TRBV7-2
CDR3: CASSLAQGRSADAMNTEAFF

J: TRBJ1-5
size: once
V: TRBV11-2
CDR3: CASSLDRGKGQPQHF

J: TRBJ1-1
size: once
V: TRBV7-2
CDR3: CASSPTSGRPEAFF

J: TRBJ1-1
size: -
V: TRBV5-1
CDR3: CASSLRGKNTEAFF

J: TRBJ1-3
size: -
V: TRBV2
CDR3: CASSGLPGNTIYF

J: TRBJ1-2
size: -
V: TRBV30
CDR3: CAWRQDHNYGYTF

J: TRBJ1-2
size: once
V: TRBV7-9
CDR3: CASSLAWGRGNYGYTF

J: TRBJ1-5
size: -
V: TRBV6-1
CDR3: CASSDNGFSNQPQHF

J: TRBJ1-5
size: once
V: TRBV27
CDR3: CASRRGSNQPQHF

J: TRBJ1-2
size: -
V: TRBV30
CDR3: CAWSVRQGAVYGYTF

J: TRBJ1-1
size: -
V: TRBV5-4
CDR3: CASSFSIATTEAFF

J: TRBJ2-7
size: once
V: TRBV6-1
CDR3: CASRQGETYEQYF

J: TRBJ1-1
size: -
V: TRBV5-1
CDR3: CASSLGGMNTEAFF

J: TRBJ2-7
size: -
V: TRBV7-9
CDR3: CASSLSPSSSYEQYF

J: TRBJ1-5
size: -
V: TRBV6-5
CDR3: CASSYAGQGDQPQHF

J: TRBJ1-6
size: once
V: TRBV7-8
CDR3: CASSRGTQNNSPLHF